This entry lists 17 T cell receptor beta chains sequenced from one sample in a study of cytomegalovirus exposure and HLA in healthy donors. The table came from immunoSEQ multiplex PCR; TCRdb's copy has only in-frame clones and leaves some out. The sample carries 250,000 or so clones, around 87% recorded once. The sample consisted of PBMCs. All receptors derive from a woman aged 18-29 years in good health and CMV-seronegative.

The CDR3 loop reads CASSTISDRGYGYTF. CDR3 DNA: TGTGCCAGCAGTACCATATCGGACAGGGGCTATGGCTACACCTTC. V is TRBV27 and J is TRBJ1-2; 9 bases are a match to TRBD1. V shed 5 bases, J shed 4 bases, and the junction held 8 bases outside the gene matches. Germline assignment: CDR1 MNHEY and CDR2 SMNVEV (reference sequence). The CDR3 loop spans 15 amino acids.

The CDR3 protein is CASSPQGYADTQYF. In nucleotides, the CDR3 is TGCGCCAGCAGCCCACAGGGATATGCAGATACGCAGTATTTT. The V gene is TRBV4-1, the J gene TRBJ2-3; TRBD1 might be the D (6 bases). There are 14 residues in the CDR3. CDR1 and CDR2 from the germline V gene are MGHRA and YSYEKL. V dropped 4 bases and J dropped 4 bases, with 12 bases sitting between them.

V and J are TRBV6-1 and TRBJ2-7; TRBD1 aligns across 8 bases. The CDR3 is 16 amino acids. The V segment lost 4 bases and the J segment 3 bases; nucleotides outside the gene matches: 11. The germline V gene encodes CDR1 MNHNS and CDR2 SASEGT. The CDR3 spells CASSGRTPGQVYEQYF. The CDR3 region has the DNA TGTGCCAGCAGTGGAAGAACTCCGGGACAGGTCTACGAGCAGTACTTC.

The chain couples TRBV6-1 to TRBJ2-7, with TRBD1 as a possible D gene (6 bases). Trimming shortened V by 2 bases and J by 4 bases, and 18 bases separated the two germline ends. Germline V gene data show CDR1 as MNHNS and CDR2 as SASEGT. The length of the CDR3 is 16 residues. Here the CDR3 reads CASSESPRTDIYEQYF. The CDR3 DNA sequence: TGTGCCAGCAGTGAATCCCCCAGGACAGATATTTACGAGCAGTACTTC.

This chain connects TRBV4-3 to TRBJ2-5, with 13 bases matching TRBD2. After removal of 2 bases from V and 5 bases from J, the junction contained 20 bases not matched to a gene. Germline CDR1 and CDR2: LGHNA and YSLEER. The CDR3 runs to 21 residues. CDR3 residues: CASSQSRGEQTSGGNWETQYF. Written as DNA, the CDR3 is TGCGCCAGCAGCCAATCCCGAGGGGAACAGACTAGCGGGGGGAACTGGGAGACCCAGTACTTC.

This clone was detected once. The chain is built from TRBV18 and TRBJ2-5; the D gene is possibly TRBD2 (7 bases). The germline V and J ends were trimmed by 1 base and 5 bases, with 17 bases remaining between them. The germline gives CDR1 KGHSH, CDR2 LQKENI. This CDR3 is 16 amino acids long. CDR3 sequence: CASSPRAGGPEETQYF. The DNA for the CDR3 is TGTGCCAGCTCACCACGGGCCGGGGGGCCCGAGGAGACCCAGTACTTC.

This clone is a singleton in its sample. The J gene is TRBJ2-5, the V gene TRBV27, with TRBD1 matching over 10 bases. The CDR3 length is 15 residues. The V gene end was trimmed by 5 bases and the J gene end by 7 bases; junction bases not matched to a gene: 10. Germline loops: CDR1 MNHEY, CDR2 SMNVEV (reference sequence). CDR3 protein: CASSQTGGHYGTQYF. The CDR3 coding sequence is TGTGCCAGCAGTCAGACAGGGGGCCACTATGGGACCCAGTACTTC.

The rearrangement joins TRBV29-1 to TRBJ2-1; TRBD2 aligns across 10 bases. The CDR3 is 12 residues long. From germline, CDR1 is SQVTM and CDR2 ANQGSEA. V shed 6 bases, J shed 12 bases, and the junction held 8 bases outside the gene matches. The CDR3 loop is CSVPSGGVWQFF. The CDR3 nucleotides are TGCAGCGTACCTAGCGGGGGCGTGTGGCAGTTCTTC.

This clone was counted a single time. The chain uses TRBV7-9 and TRBJ1-5; D call uncertain. Deletions cut 0 bases from V and 4 bases from J, with 7 bases between. The CDR3 is made up of 14 amino acids. Per germline, CDR1 SEHNR and CDR2 FQNEAQ (reference sequence). The CDR3 DNA follows: TGTGCCAGCAGCTTAGCGGGCCGAAATCAGCCCCAGCATTTT. Protein product: CASSLAGRNQPQHF.

Only one count was recorded for this clone. The rearrangement joins TRBV25-1 to TRBJ2-3; 7 nucleotides agree with TRBD2. The ends lost 1 base at V and 6 bases at J; junction bases unmatched: 4. The CDR3 totals 14 residues. In germline, CDR1 is MGHDK, CDR2 SYGVNS. The CDR3 protein is CASSELGTMDTQYF. The CDR3 coding sequence is TGTGCCAGCAGTGAATTGGGGACTATGGATACGCAGTATTTT.

The chain is built from TRBV19 and TRBJ2-7, with a tentative D call TRBD1 (5 bases). The CDR3 length is 13 residues. The V gene lost 5 bases and the J gene lost 6 bases, with 14 bases spanning the gap. Germline V CDR1 and CDR2: LNHDA, SQIVND (reference sequence). CDR3 bases: TGTGCCAGTAGTGCCTCCCAGGGTTCCGAGCAGTACTTC. It encodes CASSASQGSEQYF.

The chain joins TRBV7-8 to TRBJ2-5; 9 positions agree with TRBD2. The CDR3 is 16 residues long. In germline, CDR1 is SGHVS, CDR2 FQNEAQ. V dropped 2 bases and J dropped 4; count of bases not matched to a gene: 8. CDR3 residues: CASSLTPSGVGETQYF. DNA of the CDR3: TGTGCCAGCAGCTTAACCCCTAGCGGGGTGGGAGAGACCCAGTACTTC.

This chain uses TRBV6-5 with TRBJ2-7; 8 nucleotides align to TRBD1. The germline CDR1 and CDR2 sequences are MNHEY and SVGAGI. The length of the CDR3 is 13 residues. The V segment lost 6 bases and the J segment 5 bases; nucleotides outside the gene matches: 6. The CDR3 spells CASRDHRGDEQYF. The CDR3 DNA sequence: TGTGCCAGCAGAGATCACAGGGGGGACGAGCAGTACTTC.

The gene calls are TRBV4-3 and TRBJ1-3; no reliable D call. Trimming left V 0 bases short and J 3 bases short, with 3 bases between. The CDR3 length is 13 residues. The V gene's germline CDR1 is LGHNA and CDR2 YSLEER. This CDR3 is CASSQDGGNTIYF. CDR3 coding DNA: TGCGCCAGCAGCCAAGACGGTGGAAACACCATATATTTT.

The V gene is TRBV28, the J gene TRBJ2-5; D not certain. The CDR3 spans 12 residues. CDR1 MDHEN and CDR2 SYDVKM come from the germline V gene. Deletions cut 2 bases from V and 4 bases from J, with 5 bases between. Here the CDR3 reads CASSLDSETQYF. CDR3 nucleotides: TGTGCCAGCAGTTTAGACTCAGAGACCCAGTACTTC. Looking up the rest from reference TRBV28 and TRBJ2-5 gives the full variable domain: DVKVTQSSRYLVKRTGEKVFLECVQDMDHENMFWYRQDPGLGLRLIYFSYDVKMKEKGDIPEGYSVSREKKERFSLILESASTNQTSMYLCASSLDSETQYFGPGTRLLVL.

V usage is TRBV4-2 and J usage is TRBJ2-3, with a tentative D call TRBD2 (5 bases). Trimming cost V 5 bases and J 0 bases, with 15 bases left between them. Germline assignment: CDR1 LGHNA and CDR2 YNFKEQ. The CDR3 is 16 residues long. The CDR3 here is CASSTPPGSSTDTQYF. As DNA, the CDR3 is TGTGCCAGCAGCACCCCTCCGGGGTCTAGCACAGATACGCAGTATTTT.

With respect to this clone: Additional DNA sequences in this sample encode the identical CDR3. This chain links TRBV27 with TRBJ2-3, with a weak D call TRBD2 (7 bases). Germline V CDR1 and CDR2: MNHEY, SMNVEV (reference sequence). This CDR3 comprises 16 residues. Trimming removed 1 base at V and 1 base at J, with 12 bases between. This CDR3 reads CASSLLGGGGTDTQYF. The DNA for the CDR3 is TGTGCCAGCAGTTTATTGGGGGGGGGCGGCACAGATACGCAGTATTTT.